This record concerns one TCR beta chain sequence. This record belongs to a study of technical replicates of blood from several donors. The protocol was immunoSEQ multiplex PCR, while the TCRdb copy is restricted to in-frame clones and leaves out a portion. The sample records approximately 81,000 clones, roughly four fifths being singletons. Germline V gene sequence: CDR1 MNHEY, CDR2 SVGAGI. This CDR3 comprises 14 residues. The V end lost 0 bases, the J end lost 5 bases, and 10 bases lay between the germline ends. This TCR was sampled from a human donor in good health. Some clones in this sample may be carry-over from other donors' samples. This chain connects TRBV6-5 to TRBJ1-2; D is uncertain. The sequenced sample was PBMCs. The CDR3 sequence is CASSYSGRRYGYTF. CDR3 nucleotide sequence: TGTGCCAGCAGTTACTCGGGGAGGAGGTATGGCTACACCTTC.